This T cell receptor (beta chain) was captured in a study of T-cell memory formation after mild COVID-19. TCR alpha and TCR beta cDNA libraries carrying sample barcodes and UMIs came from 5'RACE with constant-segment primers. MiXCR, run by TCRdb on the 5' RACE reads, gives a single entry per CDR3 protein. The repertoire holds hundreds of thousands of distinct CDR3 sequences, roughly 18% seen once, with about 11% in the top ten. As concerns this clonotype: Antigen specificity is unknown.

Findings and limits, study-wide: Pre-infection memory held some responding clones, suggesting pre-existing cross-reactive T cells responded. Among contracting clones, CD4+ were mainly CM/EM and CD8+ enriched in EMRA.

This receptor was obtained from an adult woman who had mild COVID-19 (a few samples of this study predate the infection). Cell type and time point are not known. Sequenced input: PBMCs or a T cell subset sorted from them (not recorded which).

In DNA form, the CDR3 reads TGTGCCAGCAGTCTACTAGCGTTGACAGATACGCAGTATTTT. It encodes CASSLLALTDTQYF. The rearrangement links TRBV6-2 or TRBV6-3 to TRBJ2-3, with 7 bases identical to TRBD2. Per the germline V gene, CDR1 is MNHEY and CDR2 is SVGEGT. This CDR3 has 14 amino acids. Trimming removed 5 bases from V and 3 bases from J; junction bases left unmatched: 5.